This T cell receptor beta chain originates from a study of T cell clonotyping in hematopoietic cell transplantation. Whole-study findings and limits: Cells were unsorted, so CD4 and CD8 contributions were not separated. At the given depth, recipient repertoires were over 97% de novo clonotypes. Pathologically expanded recipient clonotypes increased progressively from day 30 to day 180 as diversity fell.

The germline V gene encodes CDR1 SQVTM and CDR2 ANQGSEA. The length of the CDR3 is 14 residues. V was clipped by 5 bases and J by 1 base, with 13 bases between them. As regards this clone: The antigen remains unidentified.

Profiled with immunoSEQ multiplex PCR; TCRdb holds only in-frame clones, not every one. The sample yields 16,000 or so clones, around 70% seen once. V and J are TRBV29-1 and TRBJ2-3; D not resolved. This receptor was taken from a woman aged 55-70 years in good health. Some clones in this sample may be carry-over from other donors' samples. The source material was peripheral blood mononuclear cells. CDR3 DNA: TGCAGCGTTCTGCTTGTGATGGGCACAGATACGCAGTATTTT. Translating it yields CSVLLVMGTDTQYF.